This TCR beta chain was found in a study of cytomegalovirus exposure and HLA in healthy donors. Findings and limits, study-wide: HLA alleles were associated with fewer than 20,000 TCR beta sequences in a later analysis at 0.05 false discovery rate. It was taken for granted in presence/absence analyses that sequencing depth across donors was roughly uniform. The number of N-insertions in an Asian-associated ancestry cluster was reportedly below the 666-donor mean in a later analysis. Accurate prediction of most subjects' HLA-A and HLA-B alleles from TCR beta sequences was reported.

As for this clone: Its antigen is not identified.

Amplification used 60 Vbeta primers and 13 Jbeta primers. Profiling relied on immunoSEQ multiplex PCR, and the TCRdb table lists in-frame clones only, not all of them. The table lists 30,000 to 40,000 clones, approximately 67% of them singletons. The sequencing input was PBMCs. The origin of this receptor is a man between 40 and 49 years old in good health and CMV-seropositive.

CDR3: CASSYSTGVSYNEQFF. CDR3 DNA: TGTGCCAGCAGTTACTCTACAGGGGTCTCCTACAATGAGCAGTTCTTC. V usage is TRBV6-5 and J usage is TRBJ2-1, with 7 nucleotides matching TRBD1. With 0 bases clipped from V and 0 bases from J, the junction kept 2 bases outside the gene matches. There are 16 residues in the CDR3. From germline, CDR1 is MNHEY and CDR2 SVGAGI.